This T cell receptor beta chain was profiled in a study of blood T cell repertoires in COVID-19. Study-wide background: Specimens from acute and convalescent COVID-19 originated in the United States, Italy and Spain.

Assay used: immunoSEQ multiplex PCR; TCRdb lists only in-frame clones, some missing. The sample lists 250,000 to 300,000 clones; roughly 88% were seen once. V shed 9 bases, J shed 3 bases, and the junction held 12 bases outside the gene matches. The germline V gene encodes CDR1 SNHLY and CDR2 FYNNEI. The CDR3 totals 15 residues. This TCR was recovered from a woman aged 40 to 50 with acute COVID-19. The sample was PBMCs or T cells enriched from blood (not recorded which). The chain joins TRBV2 to TRBJ2-3; 7 nucleotides match TRBD1. DNA of the CDR3: TGTGCCAGGGGGACAGACGCATGGTCTACAGATACGCAGTATTTT. Protein product: CARGTDAWSTDTQYF.